Each of the 4 T cell receptor beta chains below was sequenced from the same sample in a study of T cell clonality in common variable immunodeficiency. TCRdb keeps only in-frame clones here, not all; method: immunoSEQ multiplex PCR. The sample was found to contain some 26,000 clones, and every one recurs. General study findings and limits: Common variable immunodeficiency TCR beta sequences reportedly had fewer deletions and N-nucleotide insertions.

No antigen has been identified for these receptors. Source material: peripheral blood mononuclear cells. These receptors all stem from a human donor with common variable immunodeficiency.

This clone was seen only a few times. Partial CDR3 DNA: TGCGCCAGCAGTCAAAAACCAGTCTGGGGGCCTTTTCGTCGAAGCACAGATACG. It is translated as CASSQKPVWGPFRRSTDT. The entire CDR3 protein is CASSQKPVWGPFRRSTDTQYF. This chain joins TRBV23-1 and TRBJ2-3; a weak D match, TRBD1 (6 bases). The DNA ends 3 residues before the CDR3 does, and the rest of the CDR3 is filled in from the germline J gene. TRBV23-1 is flagged as an ORF with uncertain function. With 2 bases removed from V and 0 bases from J, the gap between germline ends came to 27 bases. This CDR3 is 21 amino acids long.

This clone was detected a few times. The read is 3 residues too short to cover the CDR3 end, so that end is filled in from the germline J gene. The V call is TRBV6-9, the J call TRBJ1-1, with D possibly being TRBD1 (6 bases). Germline-derived CDR1 and CDR2 are MNHGY and SVAAGI. The germline V and J ends were trimmed by 3 bases and 5 bases, with 10 bases remaining between them. The CDR3 covers 13 residues. CDR3 in amino acids: CASSYHRETEAFF. CDR3 DNA, as far as it was read: TGTGCCAGCAGTTACCACAGGGAAACTGAA.

With regard to this clone: Read data end 3 residues before the CDR3 end; the end is taken from the germline J gene. The chain employs TRBV5-1 and TRBJ2-1; 12 bases are a match to TRBD2. Trimming at V came to 3 bases and at J to 4 bases, leaving 2 bases not matched to a gene. The CDR3 consists of 15 residues. Germline assignment: CDR1 SGHRS and CDR2 YFSETQ. CDR3: CASSSLAGGYNEQFF. The CDR3 bases that were read are TGCGCCAGCAGCTCGCTAGCGGGAGGGTACAATGAG. The variable domain in full, with the rest retrieved from reference TRBV5-1 and TRBJ2-1, is KAGVTQTPRYLIKTRGQQVTLSCSPISGHRSVSWYQQTPGQGLQFLFEYFSETQRNKGNFPGRFSGRQFSNSRSEMNVSTLELGDSALYLCASSSLAGGYNEQFFGPGTRLTVL.

This clone was counted only a few times. CDR3 residues: CASSPNDPGTGPYEQYF. The DNA read from the CDR3 is TGTGCCAGCAGCCCCAACGATCCGGGGACAGGGCCCTACGAG. V gene TRBV7-6 combines with J gene TRBJ2-7; 9 nucleotides agree with TRBD1. The read is 3 residues too short to cover the CDR3 end, so that end is filled in from the germline J gene. Trimming cost V 5 bases and J 2 bases; bases outside gene matches: 13. The CDR3 is 17 residues long. Germline V lookup: CDR1 SGHVS, CDR2 FNYEAQ.